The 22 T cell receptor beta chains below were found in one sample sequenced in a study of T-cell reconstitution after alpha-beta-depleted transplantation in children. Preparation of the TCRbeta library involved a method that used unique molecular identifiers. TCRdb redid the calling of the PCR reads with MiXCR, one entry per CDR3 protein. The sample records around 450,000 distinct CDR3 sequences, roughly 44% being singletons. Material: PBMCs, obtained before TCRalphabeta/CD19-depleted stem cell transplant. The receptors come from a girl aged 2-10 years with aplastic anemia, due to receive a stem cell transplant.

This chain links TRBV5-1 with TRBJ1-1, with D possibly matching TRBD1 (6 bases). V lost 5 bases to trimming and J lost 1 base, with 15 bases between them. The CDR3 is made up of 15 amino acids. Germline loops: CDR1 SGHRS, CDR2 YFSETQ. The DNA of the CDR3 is TGCGCCAGCAGTCCGGCAGGGGCCGGGAACACTGAAGCTTTCTTT. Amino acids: CASSPAGAGNTEAFF.

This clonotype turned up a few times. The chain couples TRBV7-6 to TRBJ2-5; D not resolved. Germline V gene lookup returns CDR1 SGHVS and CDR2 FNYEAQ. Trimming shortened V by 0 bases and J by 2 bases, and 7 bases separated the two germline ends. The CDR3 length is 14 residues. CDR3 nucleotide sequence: TGTGCCAGCAGCTTAGCGCTCAAACAAGAGACCCAGTACTTC. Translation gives CASSLALKQETQYF.

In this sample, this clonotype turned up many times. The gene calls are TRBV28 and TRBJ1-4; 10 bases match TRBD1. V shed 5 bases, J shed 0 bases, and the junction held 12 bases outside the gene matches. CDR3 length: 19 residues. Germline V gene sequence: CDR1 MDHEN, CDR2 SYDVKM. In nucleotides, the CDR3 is TGTGCCAGCAGTCCTCCTCCCGGGACAGGGGCTCCAACTAATGAAAAACTGTTTTTT. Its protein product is CASSPPPGTGAPTNEKLFF.

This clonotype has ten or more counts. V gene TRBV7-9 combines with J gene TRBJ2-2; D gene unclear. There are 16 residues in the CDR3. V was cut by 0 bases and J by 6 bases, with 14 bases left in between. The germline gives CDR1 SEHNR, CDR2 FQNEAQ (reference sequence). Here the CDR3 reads CASSLAYQNKAGELFF. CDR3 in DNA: TGTGCCAGCAGCTTAGCGTATCAGAACAAAGCCGGGGAGCTGTTTTTT.

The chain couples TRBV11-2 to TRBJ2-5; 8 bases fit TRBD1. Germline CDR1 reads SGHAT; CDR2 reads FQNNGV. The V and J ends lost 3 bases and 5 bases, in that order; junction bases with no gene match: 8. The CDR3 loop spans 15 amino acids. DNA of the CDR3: TGTGCCAGCAGCTTGGGTCAGGGGGCTCTTGAGACCCAGTACTTC. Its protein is CASSLGQGALETQYF. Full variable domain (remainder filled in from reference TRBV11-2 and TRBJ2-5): EAGVAQSPRYKIIEKRQSVAFWCNPISGHATLYWYQQILGQGPKLLIQFQNNGVVDDSQLPKDRFSAERLKGVDSTLKIQPAKLEDSAVYLCASSLGQGALETQYFGPGTRLLVL.

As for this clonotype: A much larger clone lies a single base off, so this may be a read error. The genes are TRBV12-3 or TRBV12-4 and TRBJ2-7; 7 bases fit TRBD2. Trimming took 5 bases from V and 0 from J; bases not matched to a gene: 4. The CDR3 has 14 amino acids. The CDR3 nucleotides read TGTGCCAGCAGTGGAGCGGGACCCTCCTACGAGCAGTACTTC. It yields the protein CASSGAGPSYEQYF.

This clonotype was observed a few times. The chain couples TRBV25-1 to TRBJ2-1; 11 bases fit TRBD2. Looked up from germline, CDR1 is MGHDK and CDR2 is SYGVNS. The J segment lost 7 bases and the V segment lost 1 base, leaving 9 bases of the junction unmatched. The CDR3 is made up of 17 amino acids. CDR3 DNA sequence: TGTGCCAGCAGTGAATCGACTAGCGGGAAGGCGGGGAATGAGCAGTTCTTC. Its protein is CASSESTSGKAGNEQFF.

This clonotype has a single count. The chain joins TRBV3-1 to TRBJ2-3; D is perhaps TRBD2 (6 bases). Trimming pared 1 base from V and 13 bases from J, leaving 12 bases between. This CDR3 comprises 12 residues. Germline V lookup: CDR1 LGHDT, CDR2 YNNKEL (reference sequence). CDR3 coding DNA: TGTGCCAGCAGCCAAGCGGGGGACCCGAAGTATTTT. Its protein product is CASSQAGDPKYF.

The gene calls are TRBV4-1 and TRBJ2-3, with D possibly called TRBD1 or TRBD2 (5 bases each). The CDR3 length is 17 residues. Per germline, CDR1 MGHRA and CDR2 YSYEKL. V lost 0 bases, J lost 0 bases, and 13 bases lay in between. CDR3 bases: TGCGCCAGCAGCCAAGATTTACGGGGACCTAGCACAGATACGCAGTATTTT. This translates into CASSQDLRGPSTDTQYF.

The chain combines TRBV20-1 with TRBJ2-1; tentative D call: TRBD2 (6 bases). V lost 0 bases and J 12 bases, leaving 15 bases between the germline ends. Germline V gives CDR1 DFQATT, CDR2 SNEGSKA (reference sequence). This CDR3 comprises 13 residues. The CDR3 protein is CSARDETTTRQFF. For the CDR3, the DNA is TGCAGTGCTAGAGATGAGACCACGACTAGGCAGTTCTTC.

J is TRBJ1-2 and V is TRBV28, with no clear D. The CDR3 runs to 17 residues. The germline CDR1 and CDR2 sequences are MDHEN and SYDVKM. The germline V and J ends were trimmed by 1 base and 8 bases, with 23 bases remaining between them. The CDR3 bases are TGTGCCAGCAGTTTATACAAGGGATCAGTCGGCTTGGGAGGCTACACCTTC. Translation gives CASSLYKGSVGLGGYTF.

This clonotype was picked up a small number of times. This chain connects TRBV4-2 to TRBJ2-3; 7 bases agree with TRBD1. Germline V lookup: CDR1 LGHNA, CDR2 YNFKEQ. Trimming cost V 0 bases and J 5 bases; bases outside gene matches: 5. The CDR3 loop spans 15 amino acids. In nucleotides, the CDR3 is TGTGCCAGCAGCCAAGATAGGGGGCGGCAAGATACGCAGTATTTT. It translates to CASSQDRGRQDTQYF.

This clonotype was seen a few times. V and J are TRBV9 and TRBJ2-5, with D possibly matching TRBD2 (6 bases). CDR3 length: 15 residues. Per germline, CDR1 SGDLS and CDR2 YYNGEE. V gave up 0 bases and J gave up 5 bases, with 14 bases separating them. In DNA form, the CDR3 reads TGTGCCAGCAGCGTAGTAGGGGCGGCGGGGGAGACCCAGTACTTC. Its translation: CASSVVGAAGETQYF. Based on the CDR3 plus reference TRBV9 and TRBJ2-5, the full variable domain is DSGVTQTPKHLITATGQRVTLRCSPRSGDLSVYWYQQSLDQGLQFLIQYYNGEERAKGNILERFSAQQFPDLHSELNLSSLELGDSALYFCASSVVGAAGETQYFGPGTRLLVL.

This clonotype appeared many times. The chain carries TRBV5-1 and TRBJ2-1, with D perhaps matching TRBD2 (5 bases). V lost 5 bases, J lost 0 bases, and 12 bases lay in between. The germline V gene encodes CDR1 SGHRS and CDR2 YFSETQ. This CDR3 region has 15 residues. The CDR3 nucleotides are TGCGCCAGCAGGGAGCGGACCAGCTCCTACAATGAGCAGTTCTTC. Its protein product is CASRERTSSYNEQFF.

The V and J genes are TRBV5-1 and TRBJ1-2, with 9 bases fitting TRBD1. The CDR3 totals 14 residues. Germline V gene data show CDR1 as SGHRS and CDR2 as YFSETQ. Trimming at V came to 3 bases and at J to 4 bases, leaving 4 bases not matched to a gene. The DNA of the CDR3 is TGCGCCAGCAGCTCCGGGACAGGGAGCTATGGCTACACCTTC. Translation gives CASSSGTGSYGYTF. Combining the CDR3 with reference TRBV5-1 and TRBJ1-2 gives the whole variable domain KAGVTQTPRYLIKTRGQQVTLSCSPISGHRSVSWYQQTPGQGLQFLFEYFSETQRNKGNFPGRFSGRQFSNSRSEMNVSTLELGDSALYLCASSSGTGSYGYTFGSGTRLTVV.

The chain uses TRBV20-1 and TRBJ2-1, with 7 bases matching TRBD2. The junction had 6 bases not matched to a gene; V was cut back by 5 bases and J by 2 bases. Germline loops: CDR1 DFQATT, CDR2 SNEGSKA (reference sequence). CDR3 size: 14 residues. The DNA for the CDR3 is TGCAGTGCTGTAGCGGGCCCGACCTACAATGAGCAGTTCTTC. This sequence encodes CSAVAGPTYNEQFF.

The CDR3 here is CASSQDTGARKETQYF. CDR3 in DNA: TGCGCCAGCAGCCAAGACACCGGAGCCCGGAAAGAGACCCAGTACTTC. The J gene is TRBJ2-5, the V gene TRBV4-1; D not certain. Germline CDR1 reads MGHRA; CDR2 reads YSYEKL. Trimming took off 0 bases at V and 3 bases at J, with 14 bases between the two ends. The CDR3 length is 16 residues.

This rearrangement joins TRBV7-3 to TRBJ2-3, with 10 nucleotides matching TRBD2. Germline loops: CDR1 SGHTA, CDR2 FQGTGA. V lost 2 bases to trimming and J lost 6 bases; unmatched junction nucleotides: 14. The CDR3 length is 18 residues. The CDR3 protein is CASSLQPLAGSRLDTQYF. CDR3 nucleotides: TGTGCCAGCAGCTTACAGCCACTAGCGGGGAGTCGGTTGGATACGCAGTATTTT.

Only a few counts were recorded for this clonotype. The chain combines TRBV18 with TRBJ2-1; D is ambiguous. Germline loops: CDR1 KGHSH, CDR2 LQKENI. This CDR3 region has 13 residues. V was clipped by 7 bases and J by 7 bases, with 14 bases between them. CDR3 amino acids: CASYSGLRNEQFF. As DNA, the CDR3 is TGTGCCAGCTATTCGGGCCTTCGAAATGAGCAGTTCTTC.

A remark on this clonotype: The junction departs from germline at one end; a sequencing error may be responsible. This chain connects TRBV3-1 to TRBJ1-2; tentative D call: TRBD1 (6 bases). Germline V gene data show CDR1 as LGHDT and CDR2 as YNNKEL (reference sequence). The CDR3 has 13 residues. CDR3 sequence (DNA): TGTGCCAGCAGCCAAGGGCAGGGGACTGGCTCCACCTTC. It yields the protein CASSQGQGTGSTF.

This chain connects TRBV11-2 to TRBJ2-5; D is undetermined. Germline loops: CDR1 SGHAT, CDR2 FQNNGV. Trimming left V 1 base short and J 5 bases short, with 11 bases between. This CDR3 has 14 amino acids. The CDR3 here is CASSLVSGGETQYF. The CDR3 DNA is TGTGCCAGCAGCTTAGTTTCCGGTGGGGAGACCCAGTACTTC.

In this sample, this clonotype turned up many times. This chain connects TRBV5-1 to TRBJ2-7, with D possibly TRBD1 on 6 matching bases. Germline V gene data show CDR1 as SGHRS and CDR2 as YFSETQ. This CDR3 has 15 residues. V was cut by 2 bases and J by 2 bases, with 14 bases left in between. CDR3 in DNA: TGCGCCAGCAGCTTTACAGGGTCGTCCACCTACGAGCAGTACTTC. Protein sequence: CASSFTGSSTYEQYF. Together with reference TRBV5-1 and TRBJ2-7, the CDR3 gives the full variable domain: KAGVTQTPRYLIKTRGQQVTLSCSPISGHRSVSWYQQTPGQGLQFLFEYFSETQRNKGNFPGRFSGRQFSNSRSEMNVSTLELGDSALYLCASSFTGSSTYEQYFGPGTRLTVT.